The entry that follows covers one T cell receptor beta chain sequence. The sample belongs to a study of T cell responses to AZD1222 COVID-19 vaccine. Produced via immunoSEQ multiplex PCR; TCRdb's table is partial and in-frame only. The sample consists of 180,000 or so clones, roughly 91% of them appearing once. Germline CDR1 and CDR2: MGHRA and YSYEKL. Trimming pared 6 bases from V and 12 bases from J, leaving 11 bases between. This CDR3 is 11 amino acids long. The chain has TRBV4-1 and TRBJ1-4, with a tentative D call TRBD1 (5 bases). This specimen was peripheral blood, taken 28 days after the second AZD1222 dose. This TCR was sampled from an adult who received the AZD1222 COVID-19 vaccine. CDR3 DNA sequence: TGCGCCAGCAGTCAGGGAGGTGAACTGTTTTTT. The encoded protein is CASSQGGELFF.